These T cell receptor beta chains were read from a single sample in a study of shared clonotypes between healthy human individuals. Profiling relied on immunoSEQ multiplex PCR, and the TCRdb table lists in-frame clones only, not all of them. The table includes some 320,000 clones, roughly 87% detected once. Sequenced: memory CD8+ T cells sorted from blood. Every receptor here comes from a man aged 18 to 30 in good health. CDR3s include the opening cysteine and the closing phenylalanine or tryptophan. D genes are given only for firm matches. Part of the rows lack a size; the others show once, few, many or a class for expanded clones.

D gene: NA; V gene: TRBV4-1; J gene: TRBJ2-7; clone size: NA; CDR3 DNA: TGCGCCAGCAGCCAAGCGACAGATTCCTACGAGCAGTACTTC; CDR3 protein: CASSQATDSYEQYF
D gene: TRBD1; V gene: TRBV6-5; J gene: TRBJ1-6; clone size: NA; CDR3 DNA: TGTGCCAGCAGTCCGACAGCGGCCCAGGGGGCACCCCTCCACTTT; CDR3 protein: CASSPTAAQGAPLHF
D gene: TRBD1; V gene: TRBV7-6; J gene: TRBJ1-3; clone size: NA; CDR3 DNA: TGTGCCAGCAGCTTCGGGACAGGGAACACCATATATTTT; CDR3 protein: CASSFGTGNTIYF
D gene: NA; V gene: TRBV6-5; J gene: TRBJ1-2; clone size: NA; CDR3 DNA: TGTGCCAGCACTACCCCCGGGACGGGGGCCTTGGGCTACACCTTC; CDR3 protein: CASTTPGTGALGYTF
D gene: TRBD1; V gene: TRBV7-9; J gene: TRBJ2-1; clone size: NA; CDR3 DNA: TGTGCCAGCACCCCGGGACAGGGTTACAATGAGCAGTTCTTC; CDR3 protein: CASTPGQGYNEQFF
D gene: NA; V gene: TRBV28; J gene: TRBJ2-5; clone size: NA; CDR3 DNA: TGTGCCAGCAGTAAGGACAGTTGGGAGACCCAGTACTTC; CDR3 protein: CASSKDSWETQYF
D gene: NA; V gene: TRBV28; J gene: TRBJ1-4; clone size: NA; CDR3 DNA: TGTGCCAGCAGTTTAGTGGGGGGCGGGAATGAAAAACTGTTTTTT; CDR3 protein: CASSLVGGGNEKLFF
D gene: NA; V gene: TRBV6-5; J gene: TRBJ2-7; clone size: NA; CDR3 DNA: TGTGCCAGCAGGTCGCCTTTGACAGGTTACTACGAGCAGTACTTC; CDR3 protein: CASRSPLTGYYEQYF
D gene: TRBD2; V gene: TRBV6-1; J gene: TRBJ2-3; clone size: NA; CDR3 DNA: TGTGCCAGCAGTATACTAGCGTTTGATGCGGATACGCAGTATTTT; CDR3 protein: CASSILAFDADTQYF
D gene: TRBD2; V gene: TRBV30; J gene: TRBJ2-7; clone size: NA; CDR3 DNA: TGTGCCTGCCCCGGAAGGCGGGAGTTGGACGAGCAGTACTTC; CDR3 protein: CACPGRRELDEQYF
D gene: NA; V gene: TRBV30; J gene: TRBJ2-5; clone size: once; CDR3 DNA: TGTGCCTGGAGTATCCTGAGCCAAGAGACCCAGTACTTC; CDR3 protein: CAWSILSQETQYF
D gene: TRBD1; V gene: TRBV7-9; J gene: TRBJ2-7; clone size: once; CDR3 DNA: TGTGCCAGCAGCCCAGTATGGGACAGGGAGATTTGGGCAAGCGATCGGCAGTACTTC; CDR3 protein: CASSPVWDREIWASDRQYF
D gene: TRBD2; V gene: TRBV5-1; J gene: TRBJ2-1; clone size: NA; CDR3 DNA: TGCGCCAGCAGCTTGAAGGGACTAGCGGGAGGAACCTACAATGAGCAGTTCTTC; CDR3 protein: CASSLKGLAGGTYNEQFF
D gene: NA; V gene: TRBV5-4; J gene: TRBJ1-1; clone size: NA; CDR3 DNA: TGTGCCAGCAGCTTACGGGAGGCGGGGGAAGCTTTCTTT; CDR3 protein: CASSLREAGEAFF
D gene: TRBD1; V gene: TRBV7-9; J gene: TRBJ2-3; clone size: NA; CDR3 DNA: TGTGCCAGCAGCACCCGACAGGGGCCAGATACGCAGTATTTT; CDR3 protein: CASSTRQGPDTQYF
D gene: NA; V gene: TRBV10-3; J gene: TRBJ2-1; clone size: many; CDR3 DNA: TGTGCCATCAGTGGAAACCTGAGAGATGAGCAGTTCTTC; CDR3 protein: CAISGNLRDEQFF
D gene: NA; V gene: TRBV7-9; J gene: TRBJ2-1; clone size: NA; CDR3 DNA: TGTGCCAGCAGCTTACACCCCTACGGGAGTCCATACAATGAGCAGTTCTTC; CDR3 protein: CASSLHPYGSPYNEQFF
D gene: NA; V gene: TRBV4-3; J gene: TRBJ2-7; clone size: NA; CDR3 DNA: TGCGCCAGCAGCCAAGACTTAGGACGGGCCGCCTACGAGCAGTACTTC; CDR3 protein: CASSQDLGRAAYEQYF
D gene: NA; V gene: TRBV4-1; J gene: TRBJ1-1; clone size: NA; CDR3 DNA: TGCGCCAGCAGCCAAGAACAGACAGTGAACACTGAAGCTTTCTTT; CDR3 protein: CASSQEQTVNTEAFF
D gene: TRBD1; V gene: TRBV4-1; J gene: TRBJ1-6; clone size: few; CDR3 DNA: TGCGCCAGCAGCCCCAAGGCCGACAGGGCTGTTAATTCACCCCTCCACTTT; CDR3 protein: CASSPKADRAVNSPLHF
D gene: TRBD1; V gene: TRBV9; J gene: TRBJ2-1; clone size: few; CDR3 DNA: TGTGCCAGCAGCGTAGAGGCAGGGGGCTTGGGCAATGAGCAGTTCTTC; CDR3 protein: CASSVEAGGLGNEQFF
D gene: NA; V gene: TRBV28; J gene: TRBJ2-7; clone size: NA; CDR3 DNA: TGTGCCAGCATAGGAGCCTACGAGCAGTACTTC; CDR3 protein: CASIGAYEQYF
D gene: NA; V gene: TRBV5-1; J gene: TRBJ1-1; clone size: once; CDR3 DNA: TGCGCCAGCAGCTTGGGTCGGATGGGGGTAACTGAAGCTTTCTTT; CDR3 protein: CASSLGRMGVTEAFF
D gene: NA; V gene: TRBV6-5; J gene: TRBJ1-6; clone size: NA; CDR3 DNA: TGTGCCAGCAGGCCGGACAAATCTTCTCATTCACCCCTCCACTTT; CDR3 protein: CASRPDKSSHSPLHF
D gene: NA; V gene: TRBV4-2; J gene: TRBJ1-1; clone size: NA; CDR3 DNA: TGTGCCAGCAGCCAAGATGGAGGGGGAGGTAGCACTGAAGCTTTCTTT; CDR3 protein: CASSQDGGGGSTEAFF
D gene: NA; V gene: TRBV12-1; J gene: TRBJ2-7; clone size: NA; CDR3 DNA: TGTGCCAGCAGAGCTTGTGGGGAAGGACAGGGTCCCGCCTACGAGCAGTACTTC; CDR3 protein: CASRACGEGQGPAYEQYF
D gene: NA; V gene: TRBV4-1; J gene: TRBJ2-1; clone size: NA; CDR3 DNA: TGCGCCAGCAGCCAAGAACCGGGATTGACCTACAATGAGCAGTTCTTC; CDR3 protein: CASSQEPGLTYNEQFF
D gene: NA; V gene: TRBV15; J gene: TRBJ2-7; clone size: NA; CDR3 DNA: TGTGCCACCAGCATTTCGGGGGAAGGCTACGAGCAGTACTTC; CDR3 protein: CATSISGEGYEQYF
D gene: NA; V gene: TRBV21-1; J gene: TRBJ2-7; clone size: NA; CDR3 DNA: TGTGCCAGCAGCAAAGGGGGAACCTACGAGCAGTACTTC; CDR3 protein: CASSKGGTYEQYF
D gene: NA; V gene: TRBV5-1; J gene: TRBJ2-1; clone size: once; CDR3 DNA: TGCGCCAGCAAACGGGACACCTACAATGAGCAGTTCTTC; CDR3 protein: CASKRDTYNEQFF
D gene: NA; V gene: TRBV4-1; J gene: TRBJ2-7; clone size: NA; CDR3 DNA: TGCGCCAGCAGCACGAGACAGGATCCCTACGAGCAGTACTTC; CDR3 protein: CASSTRQDPYEQYF
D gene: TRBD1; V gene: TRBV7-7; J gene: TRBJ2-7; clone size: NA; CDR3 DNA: TGTGCTAGCAGCTTAGAGACAGGGGCCGAGCAGTACTTC; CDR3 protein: CASSLETGAEQYF
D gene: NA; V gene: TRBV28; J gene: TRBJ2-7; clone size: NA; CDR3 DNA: TGTGCCATCGAGGGCACAGGGTACGAGCAGTACTTC; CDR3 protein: CAIEGTGYEQYF
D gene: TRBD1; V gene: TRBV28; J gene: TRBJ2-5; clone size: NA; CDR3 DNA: TGTGCCAGCAGCGCCCAGGGGGAAATAGAGGAGACCCAGTACTTC; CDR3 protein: CASSAQGEIEETQYF
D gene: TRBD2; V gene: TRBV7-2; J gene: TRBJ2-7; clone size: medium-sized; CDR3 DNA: TGTGCCAGCAGCTCTGGAGAGGGAGGGCCGGTCTACGAGCAGTACTTC; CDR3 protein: CASSSGEGGPVYEQYF
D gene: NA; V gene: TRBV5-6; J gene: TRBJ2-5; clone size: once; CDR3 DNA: TGTGCCAGCAGCCAATGGGGGGACTGGGAGACCCAGTACTTC; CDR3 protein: CASSQWGDWETQYF
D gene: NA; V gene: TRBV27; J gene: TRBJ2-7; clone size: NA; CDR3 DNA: TGTGCCAGCCGTCCCGGAAGTCCAGCCTACGAGCAGTACTTC; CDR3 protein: CASRPGSPAYEQYF
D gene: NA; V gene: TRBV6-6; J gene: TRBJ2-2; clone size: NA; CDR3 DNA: TGTGCCAGCAGTTGGGTTAACCCTTACACCGGGGAGCTGTTTTTT; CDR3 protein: CASSWVNPYTGELFF
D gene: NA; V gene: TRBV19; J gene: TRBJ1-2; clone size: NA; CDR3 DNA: TGTGCCAGTAGTCCGGAAAGGGGGATGAGGGGCTACACCTTC; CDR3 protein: CASSPERGMRGYTF
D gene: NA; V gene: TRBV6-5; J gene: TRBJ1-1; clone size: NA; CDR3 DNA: TGTGCCAGCAGTTACACCACAGGGCGAGGTAACACTGAAGCTTTCTTT; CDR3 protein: CASSYTTGRGNTEAFF
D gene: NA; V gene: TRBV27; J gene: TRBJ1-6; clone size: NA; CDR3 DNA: TGTGCCAGCAGTCCTGGAATCTCACCCCTCCACTTT; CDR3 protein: CASSPGISPLHF
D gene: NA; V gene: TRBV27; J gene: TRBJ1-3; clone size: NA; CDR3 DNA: TGTGCCAGCAGTACCCAGGGGACTGGAAACACCATATATTTT; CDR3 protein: CASSTQGTGNTIYF
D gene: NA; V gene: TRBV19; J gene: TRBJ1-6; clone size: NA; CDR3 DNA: TGTGCCAGTAGTATTTCTGGGGGCTCGGATTCACCCCTCCACTTT; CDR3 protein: CASSISGGSDSPLHF
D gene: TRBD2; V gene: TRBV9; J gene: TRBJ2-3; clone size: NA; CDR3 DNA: TGTGCCAGCAGCGCCAGCTCTAGCGGGGTGGCGCGAGATACGCAGTATTTT; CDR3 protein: CASSASSSGVARDTQYF
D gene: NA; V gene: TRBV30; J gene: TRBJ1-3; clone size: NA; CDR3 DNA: TGTGCCTGGAGTCCTTCTGGAAACACCATATATTTT; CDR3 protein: CAWSPSGNTIYF
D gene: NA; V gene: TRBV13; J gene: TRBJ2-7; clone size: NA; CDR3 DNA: TGTGCCAGCAGCTTAGAAGGGGGGCTCTACGAGCAGTACTTC; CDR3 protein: CASSLEGGLYEQYF
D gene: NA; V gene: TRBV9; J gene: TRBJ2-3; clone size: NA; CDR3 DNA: TGTGCCAGCAGCGTAGTCGGCCTGGGTTCAGATACGCAGTATTTT; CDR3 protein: CASSVVGLGSDTQYF